This T cell receptor beta chain was captured by sequencing in a study of T cell changes during pregnancy in multiple sclerosis. The CDR3 has 17 amino acids. Germline CDR1 LNHNV, CDR2 YYDKDF (reference sequence). V shed 2 bases and J 7 bases; nucleotides not matched to a gene: 11. The data were produced by immunoSEQ multiplex PCR, yet TCRdb's version contains in-frame clones alone and is incomplete. The sample consists of 85,000 to 100,000 clones, around 93% of them appearing once. The origin of this receptor is a female donor with multiple sclerosis, enrolled in a pregnancy study. V usage is TRBV15 and J usage is TRBJ2-1; 10 nucleotides line up with TRBD2. Sequenced here: peripheral blood, sampled before pregnancy. The DNA for the CDR3 is TGTGCCACCAGCAGAACCAAGCGGGAGGGAATTAAGAATGAGCAGTTCTTC. Residues: CATSRTKREGIKNEQFF. The full variable domain, with the rest looked up from reference TRBV15 and TRBJ2-1, is DAMVIQNPRYQVTQFGKPVTLSCSQTLNHNVMYWYQQKSSQAPKLLFHYYDKDFNNEADTPDNFQSRRPNTSFCFLDIRSPGLGDTAMYLCATSRTKREGIKNEQFFGPGTRLTVL.